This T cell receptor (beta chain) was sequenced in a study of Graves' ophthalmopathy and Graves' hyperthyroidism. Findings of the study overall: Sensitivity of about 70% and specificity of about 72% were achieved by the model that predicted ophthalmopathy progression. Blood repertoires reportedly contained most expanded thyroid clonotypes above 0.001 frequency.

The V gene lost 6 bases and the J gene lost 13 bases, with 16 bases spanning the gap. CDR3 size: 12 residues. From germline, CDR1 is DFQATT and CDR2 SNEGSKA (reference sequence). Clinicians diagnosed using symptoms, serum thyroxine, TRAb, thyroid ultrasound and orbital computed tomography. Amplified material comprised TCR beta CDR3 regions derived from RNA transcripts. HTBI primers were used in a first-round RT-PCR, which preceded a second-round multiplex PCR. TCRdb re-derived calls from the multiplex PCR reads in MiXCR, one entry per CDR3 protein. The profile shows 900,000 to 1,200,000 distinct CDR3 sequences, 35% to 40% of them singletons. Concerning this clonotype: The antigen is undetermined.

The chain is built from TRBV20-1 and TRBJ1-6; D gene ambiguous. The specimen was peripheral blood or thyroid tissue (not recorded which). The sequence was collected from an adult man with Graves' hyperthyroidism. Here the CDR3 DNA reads TGCAGTGCGGGTGAGGGAGTCATTCCCCTCCACTTT. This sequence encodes CSAGEGVIPLHF.